This is a list of T cell receptor beta chains from one sample in a study of identical twins. TCRdb processed the 5' RACE reads anew with MiXCR; each CDR3 protein has one entry. Of 1.5 million to 2 million distinct CDR3 sequences in the sample, 32% were seen once. The specimen sequenced was cord blood. The receptors were sampled from a newborn girl in good health. Both conserved end residues are part of each CDR3. The order of the fields is D gene, J gene, clone size, V gene, CDR3 DNA, CDR3 protein. D genes are given only for firm matches. Expanded clones get a size class; other rows say once, few or many, or leave the size out.

d_gene: TRBD2; j_gene: TRBJ2-5; abundance: NA; v_gene: TRBV20-1; CDR3nt: TGCAGTGCCCGACCATTCGGTAGCGGGATGGGCAATGAGCAGTACTTC; CDR3aa: CSARPFGSGMGNEQYF
d_gene: TRBD1; j_gene: TRBJ1-1; abundance: few; v_gene: TRBV7-8; CDR3nt: TGTGCCAGCAGCTTCCCCGGGACAGGCACTGAAGCTTTCTTT; CDR3aa: CASSFPGTGTEAFF
d_gene: NA; j_gene: TRBJ2-4; abundance: once; v_gene: TRBV4-1; CDR3nt: TGCGCCAGCAGCCAAGTCGAGGGGGGGCCGGCCAAAAACATTCAGTACTTC; CDR3aa: CASSQVEGGPAKNIQYF
d_gene: NA; j_gene: TRBJ2-1; abundance: NA; v_gene: TRBV15; CDR3nt: TGTGCCACCAGCAGAGATCGCGCAGTCGGAGTAGGGTCCTACAATGAGCAGTTCTTC; CDR3aa: CATSRDRAVGVGSYNEQFF
d_gene: NA; j_gene: TRBJ1-5; abundance: NA; v_gene: TRBV28; CDR3nt: TGTGCCAGCATGGGCCTATTTAGCAATCAGCCCCAGCATTTT; CDR3aa: CASMGLFSNQPQHF
d_gene: NA; j_gene: TRBJ2-3; abundance: once; v_gene: TRBV28; CDR3nt: TGTGCCAGCAACCAAAGAGGGACTCCCGGGGCAGATGCGCAGTATTTT; CDR3aa: CASNQRGTPGADAQYF
d_gene: NA; j_gene: TRBJ2-7; abundance: NA; v_gene: TRBV9; CDR3nt: TGTGCCGGCAGCCCAAACGAGCAGTACTTC; CDR3aa: CAGSPNEQYF
d_gene: NA; j_gene: TRBJ1-5; abundance: NA; v_gene: TRBV2; CDR3nt: TGTGCCAGCAGTGATTTGGCAGGTCCCTCTCCCCAGCATTTT; CDR3aa: CASSDLAGPSPQHF
d_gene: NA; j_gene: TRBJ2-1; abundance: NA; v_gene: TRBV2; CDR3nt: TGTGCCAGCACCTACTTCAATGAGCAGTTCTTC; CDR3aa: CASTYFNEQFF
d_gene: TRBD2; j_gene: TRBJ2-1; abundance: few; v_gene: TRBV4-1; CDR3nt: TGCGCCAGCAGCCAAACGATGGCTAGCGGGAGGAATGAGCAGTTCTTC; CDR3aa: CASSQTMASGRNEQFF
d_gene: TRBD2; j_gene: TRBJ2-1; abundance: few; v_gene: TRBV28; CDR3nt: TGTGCCAGCAGTTTATTGGGTGGGGGCGGGAGGAAAAACAATGAGCAGTTCTTC; CDR3aa: CASSLLGGGGRKNNEQFF
d_gene: TRBD2; j_gene: TRBJ2-3; abundance: few; v_gene: TRBV5-1; CDR3nt: TGCGCCAGCAGCCCCCTCACTAGCGGGGCCACAGATACGCAGTATTTT; CDR3aa: CASSPLTSGATDTQYF
d_gene: NA; j_gene: TRBJ2-1; abundance: few; v_gene: TRBV7-9; CDR3nt: TGTGCCAGCAGCTTAGAGTGGTGGACTCTTCCTTCTTACAATGAGCAGTTCTTC; CDR3aa: CASSLEWWTLPSYNEQFF
d_gene: NA; j_gene: TRBJ2-2; abundance: NA; v_gene: TRBV5-1; CDR3nt: TGCGCCAGCAGCCCACTTGGGACGCCCGGGGAGCTGTTTTTT; CDR3aa: CASSPLGTPGELFF
d_gene: NA; j_gene: TRBJ2-7; abundance: few; v_gene: TRBV15; CDR3nt: TGTGCCACCAGCAGAACAGGAAGGTTCTACGAGCAGTACTTC; CDR3aa: CATSRTGRFYEQYF
d_gene: NA; j_gene: TRBJ2-7; abundance: NA; v_gene: TRBV2; CDR3nt: TGTGCCAGCAGTGTGACCTTCGGCTCCTACAATGAGCAGTACTTC; CDR3aa: CASSVTFGSYNEQYF
d_gene: TRBD1; j_gene: TRBJ2-2; abundance: NA; v_gene: TRBV11-2; CDR3nt: TGTGCCAGCAGCTTATATCGGGACAGACCCACCGGGGAGCTGTTTTTT; CDR3aa: CASSLYRDRPTGELFF
d_gene: TRBD1; j_gene: TRBJ1-5; abundance: few; v_gene: TRBV2; CDR3nt: TGTGCCAGCAGCTGGGGACAGGGGAGCAATCAGCCCCAGCATTTT; CDR3aa: CASSWGQGSNQPQHF
d_gene: TRBD2; j_gene: TRBJ2-7; abundance: NA; v_gene: TRBV4-2; CDR3nt: TGTGCCAGCAGCCAAGAGAGCGGGGGGGCCGTATACGAGCAGTACTTC; CDR3aa: CASSQESGGAVYEQYF
d_gene: NA; j_gene: TRBJ2-7; abundance: NA; v_gene: TRBV12-3/TRBV12-4; CDR3nt: TGTGCGACTCAGGCAGCCGGGTACAATGAGCAGTACTTC; CDR3aa: CATQAAGYNEQYF
d_gene: NA; j_gene: TRBJ2-7; abundance: few; v_gene: TRBV7-2; CDR3nt: TGTGCCAGCAGCGCACTAGCCGTCTCCTACGAGCAGTACTTC; CDR3aa: CASSALAVSYEQYF
d_gene: NA; j_gene: TRBJ2-5; abundance: NA; v_gene: TRBV12-5; CDR3nt: TGTGCTAGTGGAACGACAGATGAGACCCAGTACTTC; CDR3aa: CASGTTDETQYF
d_gene: NA; j_gene: TRBJ2-5; abundance: once; v_gene: TRBV11-2; CDR3nt: TGTGCCAGCAGCTCCCTTAGCCCAAGGGGACTCCTATGGAGGACCCAGTACTTC; CDR3aa: CASSSLSPRGLLWRTQYF
d_gene: NA; j_gene: TRBJ2-3; abundance: few; v_gene: TRBV7-2; CDR3nt: TGTGCCAGCAGCTTAGCGGGACTTGGAGATACGCAGTATTTT; CDR3aa: CASSLAGLGDTQYF
d_gene: TRBD1; j_gene: TRBJ2-7; abundance: many; v_gene: TRBV19; CDR3nt: TGTGCCAGTAGTATACAGGGGGCCTACGAGCAGTACTTC; CDR3aa: CASSIQGAYEQYF
d_gene: NA; j_gene: TRBJ2-7; abundance: few; v_gene: TRBV28; CDR3nt: TGTGCCAGCAGTTCCATCGTTGTGCGGGACCCCTACGAGCAGTACTTC; CDR3aa: CASSSIVVRDPYEQYF
d_gene: TRBD1; j_gene: TRBJ2-1; abundance: few; v_gene: TRBV20-1; CDR3nt: TGCAGTGCTGACAGGGGCAGTGAGCAGTTCTTC; CDR3aa: CSADRGSEQFF
d_gene: NA; j_gene: TRBJ1-1; abundance: NA; v_gene: TRBV24-1; CDR3nt: TGTGCCACCATGAGGGGAAGGAACACTGAAGCTTTCTTT; CDR3aa: CATMRGRNTEAFF
d_gene: NA; j_gene: TRBJ2-2; abundance: NA; v_gene: TRBV20-1; CDR3nt: TGCAGTGCCCCAAGGGGGGGAGCGAACACCGGGGAGCTGTTTTTT; CDR3aa: CSAPRGGANTGELFF
d_gene: NA; j_gene: TRBJ2-3; abundance: NA; v_gene: TRBV15; CDR3nt: TGTGCCACCAGCTCCCCCCTGGGGGTCCTACACACAGATACGCAGTATTTT; CDR3aa: CATSSPLGVLHTDTQYF
d_gene: NA; j_gene: TRBJ2-7; abundance: few; v_gene: TRBV11-2; CDR3nt: TGTGCCAGCAGCTTATTGGGGCTGAAGGTCCTTTCCTACGAGCAGTACTTC; CDR3aa: CASSLLGLKVLSYEQYF
d_gene: TRBD1; j_gene: TRBJ1-1; abundance: NA; v_gene: TRBV7-8; CDR3nt: TGTGCCAGCACCGCCGGGACAGGGGGCTCCCTTGAAGCTTTCTTT; CDR3aa: CASTAGTGGSLEAFF
d_gene: NA; j_gene: TRBJ2-4; abundance: NA; v_gene: TRBV4-2; CDR3nt: TGTGCCAGCACCACTCAACTACTAGCACCCAAGACCAATGAGCGAGTCAAAAACATTCAGTACTTC; CDR3aa: CASTTQLLAPKTNERVKNIQYF
d_gene: NA; j_gene: TRBJ1-2; abundance: many; v_gene: TRBV6-5; CDR3nt: TGTGCCAGCAGTTACGCAGGGGTCGGCTACACCTTC; CDR3aa: CASSYAGVGYTF
d_gene: NA; j_gene: TRBJ2-1; abundance: few; v_gene: TRBV10-3; CDR3nt: TGTGCCATCAGTGAGAGAACAGGCTCCTACAATGAGCAGTTCTTC; CDR3aa: CAISERTGSYNEQFF
d_gene: TRBD2; j_gene: TRBJ2-3; abundance: few; v_gene: TRBV7-2; CDR3nt: TGTGCCAGCAGCTTAGGAGGTGGCCTAGCGGGATACACAGATACGCAGTATTTT; CDR3aa: CASSLGGGLAGYTDTQYF
d_gene: NA; j_gene: TRBJ2-7; abundance: many; v_gene: TRBV5-6; CDR3nt: TGTGCCAGCACCAGAAGGTCCAGGGCCCTAAGCTCCTACGAGCAGTACTTC; CDR3aa: CASTRRSRALSSYEQYF
d_gene: NA; j_gene: TRBJ2-5; abundance: NA; v_gene: TRBV20-1; CDR3nt: TGCAGTGTCCTAAGGGAGAGCGTCCAAGAGACCCAGTACTTC; CDR3aa: CSVLRESVQETQYF
d_gene: NA; j_gene: TRBJ2-5; abundance: few; v_gene: TRBV19; CDR3nt: TGTGCCAGTAGTACCAAGACAGAGCAGTACTTC; CDR3aa: CASSTKTEQYF
d_gene: NA; j_gene: TRBJ1-4; abundance: few; v_gene: TRBV28; CDR3nt: TGTGCCAGCAGTCCGGTGGGGAATAATGAAAAACTGTTTTTT; CDR3aa: CASSPVGNNEKLFF
d_gene: NA; j_gene: TRBJ1-1; abundance: few; v_gene: TRBV2; CDR3nt: TGTGCCAGCAGTGATTGGGTGAACACTGAAGCTTTCTTT; CDR3aa: CASSDWVNTEAFF
d_gene: TRBD2; j_gene: TRBJ2-7; abundance: few; v_gene: TRBV12-3/TRBV12-4; CDR3nt: TGTGCCAGCAGTCAGGGACTAGAGGGCCACGAGCAGTACTTC; CDR3aa: CASSQGLEGHEQYF
d_gene: NA; j_gene: TRBJ1-2; abundance: NA; v_gene: TRBV2; CDR3nt: TGTGCCGGCAGTGTGGGGGACAACTATGGCTACACCTTC; CDR3aa: CAGSVGDNYGYTF
d_gene: TRBD1; j_gene: TRBJ2-7; abundance: few; v_gene: TRBV27; CDR3nt: TGTGCCAGCAGTTTAAAAGGGACAGGGTCCTACGAGCAGTACTTC; CDR3aa: CASSLKGTGSYEQYF